Listed below are T cell receptor beta chains from one sample, sequenced in a study of CD8 T cells in Susac syndrome. TCRdb re-analysed the immunoSEQ multiplex PCR reads in MiXCR, keeping a single row per CDR3 protein. Here the sample spans roughly 200,000 distinct CDR3 sequences, over 85% being singletons. Material for sequencing was CD4+ T cells from PBMCs. These receptors were collected from a human donor in good health. The CDR3 runs from the conserved cysteine through the conserved F or W.

>TRBJ2-5|TRBV20-1
CSARNPAGGKETQYF
>TRBJ2-6|TRBV29-1
CSVWKSGANVLTF
>TRBJ1-1|TRBV4-3
CASSQVLGRYTEAFF
>TRBJ2-5|TRBV6-2/TRBV6-3
CASKGQGETQYF
>TRBJ2-4|TRBV4-2
CASSLGGGGGIQYF
>TRBJ2-1|TRBV29-1
CSVDRGQVVGEQFF
>TRBJ2-5|TRBV5-4
CASSLGGTGDETQYF
>TRBJ2-7|TRBV3-1
CASSQDGGYEQYF
>TRBJ1-2|TRBV21-1
CASSKGDRVRYGYTF
>TRBJ2-5|TRBV7-9
CASSLTSPETQYF
>TRBJ1-2|TRBV7-2
CASSSRGPGYTF
>TRBJ1-1|TRBV5-1
CASTYQSGNTEAFF
>TRBJ2-5|TRBV6-4
CASSDGAGETQYF
>TRBJ2-7|TRBV4-3
CASSRFLQGSYEQYF
>TRBJ2-7|TRBV9
CASSVAGRAGYEQYF
>TRBJ2-7|TRBV29-1
CSVGGSGAYEQYF